This TCR beta chain was sequenced during a study of blood T cells in healthy people across ages. This CDR3 has 17 residues. The germline V and J ends were trimmed by 7 bases and 1 base, with 22 bases remaining between them. The germline CDR1 and CDR2 sequences are MNHNS and SASEGT. Then a second PCR, running roughly 6 to 12 cycles, was carried out with a sample-barcoded 5' primer and a J-beta primer mix. TCRdb independently ran MiXCR on the 5' RACE reads; one entry per CDR3 protein. The data hold about 760,000 distinct CDR3 sequences, with roughly 25% observed a single time. Another study also made use of these data, one on T cells of mothers and their children.

The genes are TRBV6-1 and TRBJ2-5; the D call may be TRBD1 or TRBD2 (5 bases each). The specimen was blood. This receptor was taken from a boy between 5 and 17 years old in good health. The CDR3, as DNA: TGTGCCAGCACCGGGGTGGGCGTCAGGGCGAGCCAAGAGACCCAGTACTTC. Its translation: CASTGVGVRASQETQYF.